This TCR beta chain was captured in a study of CD8 T cells in ankylosing spondylitis. This clonotype showed up many times. Its antigen is as yet unknown. Whole-study results and caveats: About 8 highly homologous variants made up a TCR beta motif, and this motif appeared characteristic of ankylosing spondylitis blood.

V was clipped by 0 bases and J by 2 bases, with 8 bases between them. CDR3 size: 14 residues. The germline V gene has CDR1 SGHRS and CDR2 YFSETQ. TCRdb processed the 5' RACE reads anew with MiXCR; each CDR3 protein has one entry. The repertoire holds fewer than 450,000 distinct CDR3 sequences, with roughly 15% as singletons. The sequenced sample was blood, either unsorted or a sorted T cell fraction (not recorded which). The TCR was taken from a male donor with ankylosing spondylitis. The chain joins TRBV5-1 to TRBJ1-1; D is undetermined. In DNA form, the CDR3 reads TGCGCCAGCAGCTTGGCCAACCTCAACACTGAAGCTTTCTTT. Residues: CASSLANLNTEAFF.